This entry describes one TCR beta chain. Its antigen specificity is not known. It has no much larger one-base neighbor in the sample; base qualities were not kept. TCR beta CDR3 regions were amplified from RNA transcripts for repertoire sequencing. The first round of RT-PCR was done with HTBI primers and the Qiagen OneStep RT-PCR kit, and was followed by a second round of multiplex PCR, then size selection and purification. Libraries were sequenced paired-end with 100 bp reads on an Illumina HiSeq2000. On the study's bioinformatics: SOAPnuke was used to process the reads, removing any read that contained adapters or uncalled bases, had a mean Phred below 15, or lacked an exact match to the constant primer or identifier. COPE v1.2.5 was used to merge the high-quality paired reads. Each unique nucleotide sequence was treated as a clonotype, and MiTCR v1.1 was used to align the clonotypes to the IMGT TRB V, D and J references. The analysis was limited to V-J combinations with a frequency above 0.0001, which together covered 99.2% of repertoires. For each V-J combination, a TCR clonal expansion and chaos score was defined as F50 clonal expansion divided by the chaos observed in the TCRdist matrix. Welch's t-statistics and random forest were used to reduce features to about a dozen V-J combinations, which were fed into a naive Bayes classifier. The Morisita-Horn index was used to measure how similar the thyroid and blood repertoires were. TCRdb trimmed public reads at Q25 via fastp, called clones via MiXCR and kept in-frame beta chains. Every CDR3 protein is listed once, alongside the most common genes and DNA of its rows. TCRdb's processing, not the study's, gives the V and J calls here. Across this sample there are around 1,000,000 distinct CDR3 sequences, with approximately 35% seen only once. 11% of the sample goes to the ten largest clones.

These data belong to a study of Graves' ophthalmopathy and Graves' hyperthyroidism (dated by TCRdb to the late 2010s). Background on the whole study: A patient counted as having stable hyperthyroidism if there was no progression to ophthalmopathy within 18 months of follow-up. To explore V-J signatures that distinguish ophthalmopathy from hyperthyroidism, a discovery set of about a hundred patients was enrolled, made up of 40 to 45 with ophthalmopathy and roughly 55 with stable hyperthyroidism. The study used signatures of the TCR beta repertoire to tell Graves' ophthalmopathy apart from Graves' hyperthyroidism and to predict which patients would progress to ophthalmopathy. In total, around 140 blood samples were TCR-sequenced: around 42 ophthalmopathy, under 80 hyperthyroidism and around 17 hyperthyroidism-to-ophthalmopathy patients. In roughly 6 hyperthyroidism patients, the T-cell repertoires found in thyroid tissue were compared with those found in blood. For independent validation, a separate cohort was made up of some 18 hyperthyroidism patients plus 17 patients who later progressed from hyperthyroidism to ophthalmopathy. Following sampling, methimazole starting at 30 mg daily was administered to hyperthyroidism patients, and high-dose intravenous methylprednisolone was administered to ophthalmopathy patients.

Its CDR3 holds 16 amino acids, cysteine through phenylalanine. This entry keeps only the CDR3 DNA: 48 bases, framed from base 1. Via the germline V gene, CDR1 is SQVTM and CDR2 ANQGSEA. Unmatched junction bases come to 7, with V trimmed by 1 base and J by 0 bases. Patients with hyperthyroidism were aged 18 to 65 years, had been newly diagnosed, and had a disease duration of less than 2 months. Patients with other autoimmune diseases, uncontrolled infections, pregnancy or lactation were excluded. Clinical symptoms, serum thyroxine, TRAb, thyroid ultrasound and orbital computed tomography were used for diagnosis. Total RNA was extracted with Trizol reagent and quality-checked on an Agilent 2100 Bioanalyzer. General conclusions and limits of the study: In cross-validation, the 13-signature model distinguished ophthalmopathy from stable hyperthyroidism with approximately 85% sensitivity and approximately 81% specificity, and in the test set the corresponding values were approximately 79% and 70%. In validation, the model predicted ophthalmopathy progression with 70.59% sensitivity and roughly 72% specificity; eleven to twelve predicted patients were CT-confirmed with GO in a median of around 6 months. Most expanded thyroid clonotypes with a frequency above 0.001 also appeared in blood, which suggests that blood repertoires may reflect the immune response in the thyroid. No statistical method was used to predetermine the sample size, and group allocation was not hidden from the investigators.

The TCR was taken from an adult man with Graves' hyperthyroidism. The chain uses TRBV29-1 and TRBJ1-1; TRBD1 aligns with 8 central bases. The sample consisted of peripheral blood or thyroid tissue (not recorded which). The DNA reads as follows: TGCAGCGTTGAAGGGTGGACAGGGCGCATGAACACTGAAGCTTTCTTT. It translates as CSVEGWTGRMNTEAFF.